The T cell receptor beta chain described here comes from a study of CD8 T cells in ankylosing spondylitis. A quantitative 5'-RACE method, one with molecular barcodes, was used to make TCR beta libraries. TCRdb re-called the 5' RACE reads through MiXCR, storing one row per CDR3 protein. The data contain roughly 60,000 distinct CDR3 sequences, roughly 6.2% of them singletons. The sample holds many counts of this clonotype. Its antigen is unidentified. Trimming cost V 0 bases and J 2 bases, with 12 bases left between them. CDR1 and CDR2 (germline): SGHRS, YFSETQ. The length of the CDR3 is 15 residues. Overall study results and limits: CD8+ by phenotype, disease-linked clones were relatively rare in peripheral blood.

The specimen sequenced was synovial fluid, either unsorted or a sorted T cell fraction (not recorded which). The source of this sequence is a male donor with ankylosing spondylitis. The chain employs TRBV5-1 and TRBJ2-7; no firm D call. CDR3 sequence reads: CASSLDGRTTYEQYF. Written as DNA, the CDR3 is TGCGCCAGCAGCTTGGATGGACGAACTACCTACGAGCAGTACTTC.